This T cell receptor (beta chain) was observed in a study of blood T cell repertoires in COVID-19. TCRdb's copy holds only in-frame clones and misses some; the assay was immunoSEQ multiplex PCR. The sample has a few hundred thousand clones, around 91% seen once. Germline CDR1 and CDR2: LGHDT and YNNKEL (reference sequence). V was cut by 3 bases and J by 7 bases, with 16 bases left in between. The CDR3 totals 16 residues. The chain has TRBV3-1 (or the pseudogene TRBV3-2) and TRBJ1-6; D is possibly TRBD1 (6 bases). Sequencing was done on a sample of PBMCs or T cells enriched from blood (not recorded which). The TCR sequence derives from a man younger than 35 who had recovered from COVID-19. The CDR3 nucleotides read TGTGCCAGCAGCCATTATTCCAGGGGTCAAAATTCACCCCTCCACTTT. It specifies CASSHYSRGQNSPLHF.